In this sample, the clone carrying this TCR beta chain turned up a few times. The data stem from a study of T-cell memory formation after mild COVID-19. Turning to the study itself: TCR clusters showed largely donor specificity.

V dropped 3 bases and J dropped 6; count of bases not matched to a gene: 11. This CDR3 comprises 17 residues. Looked up from germline, CDR1 is SGHAT and CDR2 is FQNNGV. The 5'RACE method, run with constant-segment primers, produced TCR alpha and TCR beta cDNA libraries (carrying sample barcodes and UMIs). TCRdb reprocessed the 5' RACE reads with MiXCR, giving one entry per CDR3 protein. The sample includes 250,000 to 300,000 distinct CDR3 sequences, about 17% seen only once; the top ten take approximately 25%. Sequencing was performed on PBMCs or a T cell subset sorted from them (not recorded which). The TCR was taken from a man between 18 and 35 years old who had mild COVID-19 (a few samples of this study predate the infection). Cell type and time point are not known. V usage is TRBV11-2 and J usage is TRBJ2-1; 10 bases align to TRBD2. This chain's CDR3 is CASSFTLAGGAPNEQFF. DNA of the CDR3: TGTGCCAGCAGCTTTACATTAGCGGGGGGCGCCCCCAATGAGCAGTTCTTC.